The T cell receptor (beta chain) under discussion was sequenced for a study of shared clonotypes between healthy human individuals. Study-wide results and caveats: Clonotype sharing across donors was expected to vary with sequencing depth.

Genomic DNA of each subset was evenly split across several immunoSEQ plates. The data were produced by immunoSEQ multiplex PCR, yet TCRdb's version contains in-frame clones alone and is incomplete. The sample has over 950,000 clones; about 80% are singletons. This clone has a single count. Its antigen is undetermined. The CDR3 runs to 15 residues. The germline V and J ends were trimmed by 0 bases and 0 bases, with 10 bases remaining between them. Per the germline V gene, CDR1 is SGHNT and CDR2 is YYREEE (reference sequence). This chain connects TRBV5-4 to TRBJ2-7, with a possible D match to TRBD1 (5 bases). This clonotype was obtained from a man between 18 and 29 years old in good health. Some clones in this sample may be carry-over from other donors' samples. Sequencing used memory CD4+ T cells from PBMCs. Subset here: CD45RA-negative fraction. The CDR3 DNA reads as TGTGCCAGCAGCTTGGGACAGCCGAGCTCCTACGAGCAGTACTTC. Amino acids: CASSLGQPSSYEQYF.